In this sample, the clone carrying this T cell receptor (beta chain) turned up many times. The data derive from a study of T-cell reconstitution after alpha-beta-depleted transplantation in children. As it was prepared, the TCRbeta library received unique molecular identifiers. In TCRdb, the PCR reads were re-called with MiXCR into one record per CDR3 protein. The sample contains 250,000 to 400,000 distinct CDR3 sequences, approximately 20% of which appear only once. The CDR3 totals 16 residues. V lost 5 bases to trimming and J lost 0 bases, with 16 bases between them. The specimen comprised PBMCs, mostly from graft donor cells, sampled 180 days after TCRalphabeta/CD19-depleted stem cell transplant. This TCR was sampled from a male patient between 10 and 17 years old who had a stem cell transplant for acute lymphoblastic leukemia, so the T cells may come from the graft donor. The chain has TRBV12-3 or TRBV12-4 and TRBJ2-5; D possibly corresponds to TRBD1 (5 bases). The CDR3 sequence: CASSPHRSTYQETQYF. The DNA for the CDR3 is TGTGCCAGCAGTCCGCACAGGTCCACGTACCAAGAGACCCAGTACTTC.